This TCR beta chain came from a study of T-cell reconstitution after alpha-beta-depleted transplantation in children (dated by TCRdb to about 2016). Study-level background: Using TCR repertoire profiling, the study followed T-cell immune reconstitution in a quantitative way in children after TCRalphabeta/CD19-depleted allogeneic hematopoietic cell transplantation.

Study-wide conclusions, independent of this receptor: Over subsequent months, a decline in hyperexpanded clone frequencies was noted, and after one year, T-cell counts and TCRbeta diversity were mostly ascribed to newly produced T cells. The apparently early recovery of alphabetaT-cell counts about two months after transplant reportedly depended on only several hundred rapidly expanded clones that came from non-depleted graft cells. The high TCRbeta diversity at day 60 in some patients was ascribed to recipient T cells and intrathymic progenitors that had survived conditioning.

The library was produced with PCR. Sequenced using an Illumina HiSeq 2500. TCR library preparation used molecular barcoding, with unique molecular identifiers applied to normalize quantification of the TCRbeta repertoire. Clones were called with MiXCR by TCRdb after fastp trimmed the public reads at Q25, and only in-frame beta chains were retained. Rows are unified per CDR3 protein, each entry keeping the most common DNA and genes. This sample comprises 600,000 or so distinct CDR3 sequences, 23% of them detected only once. The top ten clones comprise 13% to 15% of the sample. This clonotype has only a few counts. No antigen is known for it. No qualities accompany the bases; no much larger clone lies one base away. Read against the paper, the sample's treatment or condition label means: allogeneic hematopoietic cell transplantation with graft depleted of TCRalphabeta T cells and CD19 B cells. Transplant recipients were children who received TCRalphabeta/CD19-depleted allogeneic hematopoietic cell grafts.

The CDR3 holds 14 amino acids from the cysteine to the phenylalanine. The read is trimmed to its CDR3 DNA, 42 bases read in frame from base 1. Trimming takes 3 bases off V and 0 bases off J; junction bases not matched to a gene: 3. CDR1 and CDR2 are drawn from the germline V gene (reference sequence): DFQATT, SNEGSKA. The sequences come from PBMCs, mostly from graft donor cells, collected 360 days after TCRalphabeta/CD19-depleted stem cell transplant. The sequence was collected from a boy under three years old who had a stem cell transplant for acute myeloid leukemia, so the T cells may come from the graft donor. Recombination connected TRBV20-1 to TRBJ2-3, with TRBD1 identical over 7 junction bases. The CDR3 in this case is CSARRDSSTDTQYF. The nucleotide sequence is TGCAGTGCTAGGAGGGACAGCAGCACAGATACGCAGTATTTT.